Presented here are 25 T cell receptor beta chains from one specimen sequenced in a study of cytomegalovirus exposure and HLA in healthy donors. PCR was performed using 60 Vbeta and 13 Jbeta primers. Using immunoSEQ multiplex PCR, the repertoire was profiled, and TCRdb retains in-frame clones only, with some absent. This table holds 150,000 to 200,000 clones, roughly 77% found once. Sequencing was performed on PBMCs. The receptors were sampled from a woman aged 40-49 years in good health and CMV-seropositive.

The CDR3 is CAWSRDRDAQFF. Written as DNA, the CDR3 is TGTGCCTGGAGTCGTGACAGGGACGCGCAGTTCTTC. The chain recombines TRBV30 with TRBJ2-1; 7 bases are a match to TRBD1. This CDR3 is built from 12 residues. V lost 2 bases and J lost 12; bases outside the gene matches: 7. CDR1 GTSNPN and CDR2 SVGIG come from the germline V gene (reference sequence).

The DNA for the CDR3 is TGTGCCATCAAGCTAGCGGGGAGCGGGGAGCTGTTTTTT. It specifies CAIKLAGSGELFF. The chain employs TRBV10-3 and TRBJ2-2; 9 bases are a match to TRBD2. J lost 7 bases, V lost 7 bases, and 4 bases had no gene match. This CDR3 has 13 residues. The germline CDR1 and CDR2 sequences are ENHRY and SYGVKD.

The chain recombines TRBV7-9 with TRBJ1-2; D call uncertain. The CDR3 length is 13 residues. Deletions cut 5 bases from V and 3 bases from J, with 10 bases between. From germline, CDR1 is SEHNR and CDR2 FQNEAQ (reference sequence). The CDR3 region has the DNA TGTGCCAGCAGCCCCGACACAGACTATGGCTACACCTTC. As protein: CASSPDTDYGYTF.

The rearrangement uses TRBV7-9 and TRBJ2-4, with 13 nucleotides matching TRBD2. Per germline, CDR1 SEHNR and CDR2 FQNEAQ (reference sequence). CDR3 length: 16 amino acids. The ends lost 4 bases at V and 8 bases at J; junction bases unmatched: 8. The CDR3 DNA reads as TGTGCCAGCAGCTCACGACTAGCGGGGGGCTCGGACATTCAGTACTTC. Translating gives CASSSRLAGGSDIQYF. Full variable domain (outside the CDR3, taken from reference TRBV7-9 and TRBJ2-4): DTGVSQNPRHKITKRGQNVTFRCDPISEHNRLYWYRQTLGQGPEFLTYFQNEAQLEKSRLLSDRFSAERPKGSFSTLEIQRTEQGDSAMYLCASSSRLAGGSDIQYFGAGTRLSVL.

With regard to this clone: One junction end does not reproduce the germline sequence, and a read error may be involved. The V gene is TRBV7-9, the J gene TRBJ1-1, with D possibly matching TRBD1 (5 bases). The germline CDR1 and CDR2 sequences are SEHNR and FQNEAQ (reference sequence). CDR3 length: 15 residues. This CDR3 is CASSLAGNRNAEAFF. The CDR3 DNA reads as TGTGCCAGCAGCTTAGCGGGGAACAGGAACGCTGAAGCTTTCTTT. Drawing the rest from reference TRBV7-9 and TRBJ1-1, the complete variable domain is DTGVSQNPRHKITKRGQNVTFRCDPISEHNRLYWYRQTLGQGPEFLTYFQNEAQLEKSRLLSDRFSAERPKGSFSTLEIQRTEQGDSAMYLCASSLAGNRNAEAFFGQGTRLTVV.

This chain connects TRBV5-1 to TRBJ2-3, with TRBD2 matching 8 bases. The CDR3 is 15 amino acids. Trimming cost V 0 bases and J 5 bases; bases outside gene matches: 5. Germline values: CDR1 SGHRS, CDR2 YFSETQ. CDR3 residues: CASSLAGGLGDTQYF. The CDR3 DNA follows: TGCGCCAGCAGCTTGGCGGGGGGGCTGGGAGATACGCAGTATTTT.

This clone was seen only a few times. V gene TRBV7-2 combines with J gene TRBJ2-3, with 7 nucleotides matching TRBD2. The CDR3 is 14 amino acids. Germline V lookup: CDR1 SGHTA, CDR2 FQGNSA. Trimming removed 2 bases from V and 4 bases from J; junction bases left unmatched: 3. The CDR3 bases are TGTGCCAGCAGCTTACCCGGGAGGCCAGATACGCAGTATTTT. Translating gives CASSLPGRPDTQYF.

This clone was picked up a small number of times. The chain couples TRBV6-6 to TRBJ2-2; D gene unclear. The ends were cut back, 0 bases at V and 7 bases at J, with 9 bases in the middle. This CDR3 comprises 14 residues. CDR1 and CDR2 from the germline V gene are MNHNY and SVGAGI (reference sequence). CDR3 protein: CASSYSSLFGELFF. Written as DNA, the CDR3 is TGTGCCAGCAGTTACTCTAGCCTTTTCGGGGAGCTGTTTTTT.

V gene TRBV11-2 combines with J gene TRBJ2-5; 11 positions match TRBD2. CDR1 SGHAT and CDR2 FQNNGV come from the germline V gene. V dropped 4 bases and J dropped 5; count of bases not matched to a gene: 9. This CDR3 region has 16 residues. The CDR3 loop reads CASSYLAGGQVETQYF. CDR3 bases: TGTGCCAGCAGCTACTTAGCGGGGGGGCAGGTCGAGACCCAGTACTTC.

This chain links TRBV27 with TRBJ1-5, with D perhaps TRBD1 (5 bases). The CDR3 is made up of 16 amino acids. V gave up 0 bases and J gave up 6 bases, with 15 bases separating them. The germline CDR1 and CDR2 sequences are MNHEY and SMNVEV (reference sequence). CDR3 DNA sequence: TGTGCCAGCAGTTTATCGGGCTTAGGGGTGGGTCAGCCCCAGCATTTT. It specifies CASSLSGLGVGQPQHF.

The chain employs TRBV6-5 and TRBJ1-1; 9 nucleotides match TRBD1. This CDR3 region has 14 residues. Trimming removed 5 bases from V and 4 bases from J; junction bases left unmatched: 5. Looked up from germline, CDR1 is MNHEY and CDR2 is SVGAGI. The CDR3 DNA sequence: TGTGCCAGCAGTCTACAGGGGGCCGGCACTGAAGCTTTCTTT. Protein sequence: CASSLQGAGTEAFF.

The rearrangement joins TRBV18 to TRBJ1-1; TRBD1 might be the D (5 bases). Germline CDR1 is KGHSH and CDR2 is LQKENI. This CDR3 spans 14 amino acids. V was shortened by 3 bases and J by 1 base, with 9 bases between the two germline ends. CDR3 DNA: TGTGCCAGCTCACCGGCGGGGGAGAACACTGAAGCTTTCTTT. Residues: CASSPAGENTEAFF.

This clone was counted only a few times. Written as DNA, the CDR3 is TGTGCCAGCAGGGCCCCCGTCGGACAGGGGAATTCACCCCTCCACTTT. It translates to CASRAPVGQGNSPLHF. This chain links TRBV27 with TRBJ1-6, with 9 bases lining up with TRBD1. CDR1 and CDR2 from the germline V gene are MNHEY and SMNVEV (reference sequence). V lost 6 bases, J lost 7 bases, and 10 bases stayed unmatched. This CDR3 comprises 16 residues.

The chain joins TRBV5-6 to TRBJ2-2; no firm D call. V was pared by 3 bases and J by 4 bases, with 7 bases between. Germline V gene lookup returns CDR1 SGHDT and CDR2 YYEEEE. This CDR3 region has 13 residues. The CDR3 loop is CASSSDFTGELFF. The CDR3 DNA reads TGTGCCAGCAGCTCAGACTTCACCGGGGAGCTGTTTTTT.

The V gene is TRBV30, the J gene TRBJ1-5; D is ambiguous. The V gene lost 3 bases and the J gene lost 0 bases, with 6 bases spanning the gap. Germline CDR1 GTSNPN, CDR2 SVGIG (reference sequence). CDR3 length equals 13 residues. The DNA for the CDR3 is TGTGCCTGGAGCGCGGATAGCAATCAGCCCCAGCATTTT. Translated: CAWSADSNQPQHF.

The V gene is TRBV5-1, the J gene TRBJ2-3; 11 nucleotides agree with TRBD1. The CDR3 totals 14 residues. The V segment lost 3 bases and the J segment 6 bases; nucleotides outside the gene matches: 3. Germline values: CDR1 SGHRS, CDR2 YFSETQ. The CDR3 reads CASSSGTGGDTQYF. The CDR3 DNA is TGCGCCAGCAGCTCAGGGACAGGGGGGGATACGCAGTATTTT.

The chain carries TRBV19 and TRBJ1-1; 12 bases map to TRBD1. The CDR3 has 17 amino acids. Per the germline V gene, CDR1 is LNHDA and CDR2 is SQIVND (reference sequence). The V and J ends lost 4 bases and 6 bases, in that order; junction bases with no gene match: 12. CDR3 DNA: TGTGCCAGTAGTACGTGGGACAGGGGGCGCGAAAAATCTGAAGCTTTCTTT. This encodes CASSTWDRGREKSEAFF.

V usage is TRBV6-1 and J usage is TRBJ2-3, with a possible D match to TRBD1 (5 bases). Trimming removed 2 bases at V and 4 bases at J, with 19 bases between. Germline V CDR1 and CDR2: MNHNS, SASEGT. The length of the CDR3 is 17 residues. CDR3 amino acids: CASSEYERTLGADTQYF. CDR3 nucleotide sequence: TGTGCCAGCAGTGAATATGAAAGGACCTTAGGGGCAGATACGCAGTATTTT.

The chain employs TRBV18 and TRBJ1-1; no definite D call. V was pared by 3 bases and J by 3 bases, with 11 bases between. Germline assignment: CDR1 KGHSH and CDR2 LQKENI. This CDR3 has 14 amino acids. This CDR3 reads CASSPRVADTEAFF. DNA of the CDR3: TGTGCCAGCTCACCCCGGGTGGCGGACACTGAAGCTTTCTTT.

V is TRBV19 and J is TRBJ1-4; 8 nucleotides match TRBD1. CDR1 is LNHDA and CDR2 is SQIVND in the germline V gene (reference sequence). V shed 8 bases and J 7 bases; nucleotides not matched to a gene: 9. The CDR3 is 14 residues long. CDR3 protein: CASGGQEISEKLFF. The CDR3 DNA sequence: TGTGCCAGTGGGGGACAGGAGATTAGTGAAAAACTGTTTTTT.

The chain employs TRBV4-1 and TRBJ2-2; D is possibly TRBD1 (6 bases). The CDR3 sequence is 16 residues long. The germline V gene encodes CDR1 MGHRA and CDR2 YSYEKL. Deletions cut 0 bases from V and 4 bases from J, with 12 bases between. For the CDR3, the DNA is TGCGCCAGCAGCCAAGACCGCGGCAGGGGCACCGGGGAGCTGTTTTTT. Translating gives CASSQDRGRGTGELFF.

The chain has TRBV18 and TRBJ2-4, with a possible D match to TRBD1 (5 bases). Germline lookup yields CDR1 KGHSH and CDR2 LQKENI. The CDR3 has 13 residues. The germline V and J ends were trimmed by 0 bases and 6 bases, with 6 bases remaining between them. This CDR3 reads CASSPPQGNIQYF. The CDR3 nucleotides read TGTGCCAGCTCACCACCCCAGGGAAACATTCAGTACTTC.

The J gene is TRBJ2-5, the V gene TRBV5-1; weak D call: TRBD2 (6 bases). This CDR3 is built from 15 residues. Germline V gene data show CDR1 as SGHRS and CDR2 as YFSETQ. V was trimmed by 3 bases and J by 3 bases, leaving 15 bases between them. The CDR3 region is CASSSLGLPEETQYF. CDR3 sequence (DNA): TGCGCCAGCAGCTCTCTGGGACTTCCAGAAGAGACCCAGTACTTC.

Note on this clone: The same CDR3 also results from other DNA sequences found in this sample. The chain employs TRBV5-1 and TRBJ1-2; 12 nucleotides agree with TRBD1. Losses at the gene ends were 0 bases for V and 7 bases for J; bases not matched to a gene: 4. Germline V CDR1 and CDR2: SGHRS, YFSETQ. The CDR3 extends over 15 amino acids. The CDR3 is CASSLEGQGASGYTF. The CDR3 nucleotides read TGCGCCAGCAGCTTGGAGGGACAGGGGGCTTCTGGCTACACCTTC.

This clone was counted only a few times. V is TRBV5-6 and J is TRBJ1-5, with 11 positions matching TRBD1. V shed 3 bases and J 7 bases; nucleotides not matched to a gene: 6. There are 15 residues in the CDR3. Germline assignment: CDR1 SGHDT and CDR2 YYEEEE. Here the CDR3 reads CASSSGTGGWQPQHF. CDR3 nucleotides: TGTGCCAGCAGCTCCGGGACAGGGGGATGGCAGCCCCAGCATTTT.